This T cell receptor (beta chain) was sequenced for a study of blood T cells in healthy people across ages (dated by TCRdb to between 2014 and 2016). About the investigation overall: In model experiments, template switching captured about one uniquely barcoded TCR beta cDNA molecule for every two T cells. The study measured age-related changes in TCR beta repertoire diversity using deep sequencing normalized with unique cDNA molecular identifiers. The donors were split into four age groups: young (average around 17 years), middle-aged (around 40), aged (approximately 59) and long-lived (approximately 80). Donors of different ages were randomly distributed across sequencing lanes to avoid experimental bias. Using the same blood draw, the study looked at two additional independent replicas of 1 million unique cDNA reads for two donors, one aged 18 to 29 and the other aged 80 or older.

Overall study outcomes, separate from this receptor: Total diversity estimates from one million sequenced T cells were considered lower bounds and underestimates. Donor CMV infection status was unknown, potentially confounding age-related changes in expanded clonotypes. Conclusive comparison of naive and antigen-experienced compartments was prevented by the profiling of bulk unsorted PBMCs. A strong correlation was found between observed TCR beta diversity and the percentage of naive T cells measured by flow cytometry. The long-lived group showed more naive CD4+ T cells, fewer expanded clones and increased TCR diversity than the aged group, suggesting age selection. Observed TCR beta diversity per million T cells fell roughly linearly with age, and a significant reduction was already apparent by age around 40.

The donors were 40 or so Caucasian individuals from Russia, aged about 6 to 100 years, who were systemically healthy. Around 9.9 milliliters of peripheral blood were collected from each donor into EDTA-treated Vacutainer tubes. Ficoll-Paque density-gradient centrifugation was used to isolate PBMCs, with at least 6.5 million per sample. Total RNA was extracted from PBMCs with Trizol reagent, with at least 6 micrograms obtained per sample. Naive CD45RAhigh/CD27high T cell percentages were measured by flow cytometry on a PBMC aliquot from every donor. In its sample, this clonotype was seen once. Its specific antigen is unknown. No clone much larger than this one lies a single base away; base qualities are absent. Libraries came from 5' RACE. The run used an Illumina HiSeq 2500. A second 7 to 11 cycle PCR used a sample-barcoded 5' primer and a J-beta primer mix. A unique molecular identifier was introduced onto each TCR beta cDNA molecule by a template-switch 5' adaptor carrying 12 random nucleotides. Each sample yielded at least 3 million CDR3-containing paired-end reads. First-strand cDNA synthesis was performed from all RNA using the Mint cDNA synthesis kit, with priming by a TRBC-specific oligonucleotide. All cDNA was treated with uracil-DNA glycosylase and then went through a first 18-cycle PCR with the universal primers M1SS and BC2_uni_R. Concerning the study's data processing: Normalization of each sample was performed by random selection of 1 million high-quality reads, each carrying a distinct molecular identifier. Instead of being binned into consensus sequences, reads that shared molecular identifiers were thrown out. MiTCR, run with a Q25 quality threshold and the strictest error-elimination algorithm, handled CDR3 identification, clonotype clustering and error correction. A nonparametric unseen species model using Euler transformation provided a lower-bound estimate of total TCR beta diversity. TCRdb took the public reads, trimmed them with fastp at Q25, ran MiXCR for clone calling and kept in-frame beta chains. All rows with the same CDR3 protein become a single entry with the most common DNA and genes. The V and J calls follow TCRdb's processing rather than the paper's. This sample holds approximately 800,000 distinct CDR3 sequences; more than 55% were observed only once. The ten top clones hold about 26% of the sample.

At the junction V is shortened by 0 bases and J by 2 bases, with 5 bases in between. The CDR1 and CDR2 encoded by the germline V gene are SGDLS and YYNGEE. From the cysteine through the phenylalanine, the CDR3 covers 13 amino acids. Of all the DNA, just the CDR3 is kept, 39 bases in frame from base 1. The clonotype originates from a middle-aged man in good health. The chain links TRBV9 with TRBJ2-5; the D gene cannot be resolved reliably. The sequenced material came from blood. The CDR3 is CASSVGTQETQYF. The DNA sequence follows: TGTGCCAGCAGCGTAGGTACTCAAGAGACCCAGTACTTC.